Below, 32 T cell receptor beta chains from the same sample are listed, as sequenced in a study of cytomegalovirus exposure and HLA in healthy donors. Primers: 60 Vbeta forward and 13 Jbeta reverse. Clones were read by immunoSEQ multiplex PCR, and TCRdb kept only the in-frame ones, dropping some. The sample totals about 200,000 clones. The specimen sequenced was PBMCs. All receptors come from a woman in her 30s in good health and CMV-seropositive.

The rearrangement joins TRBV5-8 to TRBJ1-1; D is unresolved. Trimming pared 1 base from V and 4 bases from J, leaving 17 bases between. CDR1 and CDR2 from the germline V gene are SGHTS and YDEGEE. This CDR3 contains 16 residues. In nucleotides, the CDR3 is TGTGCCAGCAGCTTGTCGGCTCTGGAGATTGGCACTGAAGCTTTCTTT. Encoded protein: CASSLSALEIGTEAFF.

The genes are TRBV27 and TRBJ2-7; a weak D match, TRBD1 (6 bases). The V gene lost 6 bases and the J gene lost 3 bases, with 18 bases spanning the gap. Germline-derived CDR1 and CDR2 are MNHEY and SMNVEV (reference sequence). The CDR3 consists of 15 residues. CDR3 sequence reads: CASSPLGAQDYEQYF. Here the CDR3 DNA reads TGTGCCAGCAGCCCCCTGGGGGCGCAGGACTACGAGCAGTACTTC.

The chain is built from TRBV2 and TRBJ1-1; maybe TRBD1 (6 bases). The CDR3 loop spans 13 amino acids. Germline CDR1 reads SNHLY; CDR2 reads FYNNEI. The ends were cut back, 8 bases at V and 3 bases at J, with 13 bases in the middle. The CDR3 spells CASQDSEDTEAFF. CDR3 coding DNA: TGTGCCAGCCAGGACAGTGAGGACACTGAAGCTTTCTTT. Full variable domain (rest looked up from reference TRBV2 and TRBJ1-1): EPEVTQTPSHQVTQMGQEVILRCVPISNHLYFYWYRQILGQKVEFLVSFYNNEISEKSEIFDDQFSVERPDGSNFTLKIRSTKLEDSAMYFCASQDSEDTEAFFGQGTRLTVV.

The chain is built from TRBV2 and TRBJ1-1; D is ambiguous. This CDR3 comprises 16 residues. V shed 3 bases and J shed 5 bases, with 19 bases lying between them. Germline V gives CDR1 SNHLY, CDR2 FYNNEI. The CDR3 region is CASSDQQLGITTEAFF. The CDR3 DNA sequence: TGTGCCAGCAGTGATCAACAGTTGGGTATTACTACTGAAGCTTTCTTT. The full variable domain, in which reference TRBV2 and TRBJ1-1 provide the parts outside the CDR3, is EPEVTQTPSHQVTQMGQEVILRCVPISNHLYFYWYRQILGQKVEFLVSFYNNEISEKSEIFDDQFSVERPDGSNFTLKIRSTKLEDSAMYFCASSDQQLGITTEAFFGQGTRLTVV.

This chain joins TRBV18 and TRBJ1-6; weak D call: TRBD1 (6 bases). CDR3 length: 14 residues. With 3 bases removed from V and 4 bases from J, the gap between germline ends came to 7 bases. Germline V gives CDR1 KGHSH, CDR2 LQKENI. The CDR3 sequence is CASSPDRYNSPLHF. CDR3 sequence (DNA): TGTGCCAGCTCACCGGACAGATATAATTCACCCCTCCACTTT.

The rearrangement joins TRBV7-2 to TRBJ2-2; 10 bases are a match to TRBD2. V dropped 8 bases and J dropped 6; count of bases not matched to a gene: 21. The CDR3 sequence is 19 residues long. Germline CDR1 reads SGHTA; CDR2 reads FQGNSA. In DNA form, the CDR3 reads TGTGCCAGCGAATCCTTCCCCCGGGCCCGACTAGCGGGCCCCGGGGAGCTGTTTTTT. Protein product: CASESFPRARLAGPGELFF.

CDR3 sequence (DNA): TGTGCCAGCAGCTTGGCATCTAGCGGGAATGTAGATACGCAGTATTTT. As protein: CASSLASSGNVDTQYF. The J gene is TRBJ2-3, the V gene TRBV7-9; 9 bases match TRBD2. V lost 3 bases, J lost 5 bases, and 9 bases stayed unmatched. The CDR3 totals 16 residues. Germline V gives CDR1 SEHNR, CDR2 FQNEAQ (reference sequence).

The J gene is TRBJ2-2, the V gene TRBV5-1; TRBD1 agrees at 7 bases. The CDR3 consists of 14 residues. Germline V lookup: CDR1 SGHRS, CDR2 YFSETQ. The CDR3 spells CATGPEGPTGELFF. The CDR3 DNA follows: TGCGCGACAGGGCCCGAAGGGCCCACCGGGGAGCTGTTTTTT.

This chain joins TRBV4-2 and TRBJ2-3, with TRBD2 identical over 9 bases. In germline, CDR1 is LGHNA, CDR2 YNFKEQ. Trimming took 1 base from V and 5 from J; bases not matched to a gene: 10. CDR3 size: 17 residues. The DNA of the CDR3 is TGTGCCAGCAGCCAAGGGACCGGGACTAGCAGTGGAGATACGCAGTATTTT. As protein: CASSQGTGTSSGDTQYF.

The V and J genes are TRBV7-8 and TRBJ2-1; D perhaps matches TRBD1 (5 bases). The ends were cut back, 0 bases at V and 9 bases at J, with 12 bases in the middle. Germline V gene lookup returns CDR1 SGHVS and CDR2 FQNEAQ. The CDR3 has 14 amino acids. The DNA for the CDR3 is TGTGCCAGCAGCTTAGCGCGCCAGGGAAGTGAGCAGTTCTTC. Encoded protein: CASSLARQGSEQFF.

For the CDR3, the DNA is TGTGCCAGCAGTTTATCCGCCGGGGAGTTCTACGAGCAGTACTTC. This gives the protein CASSLSAGEFYEQYF. V and J are TRBV27 and TRBJ2-7; possibly TRBD2 for D (5 bases). This CDR3 region has 15 residues. Germline loops: CDR1 MNHEY, CDR2 SMNVEV (reference sequence). Trimming took off 0 bases at V and 3 bases at J, with 12 bases between the two ends.

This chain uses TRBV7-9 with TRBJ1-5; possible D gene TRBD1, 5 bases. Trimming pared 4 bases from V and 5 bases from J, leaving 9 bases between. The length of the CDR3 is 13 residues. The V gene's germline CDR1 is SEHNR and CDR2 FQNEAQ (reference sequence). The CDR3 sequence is CASSSRDDQPQHF. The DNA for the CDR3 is TGTGCCAGCAGCTCGCGGGACGATCAGCCCCAGCATTTT.

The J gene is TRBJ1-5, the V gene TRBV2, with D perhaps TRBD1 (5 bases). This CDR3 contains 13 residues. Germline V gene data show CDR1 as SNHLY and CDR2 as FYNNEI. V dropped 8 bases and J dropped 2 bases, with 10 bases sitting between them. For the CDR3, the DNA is TGTGCCAGCTCGGGGGGGGGCAATCAGCCCCAGCATTTT. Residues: CASSGGGNQPQHF.

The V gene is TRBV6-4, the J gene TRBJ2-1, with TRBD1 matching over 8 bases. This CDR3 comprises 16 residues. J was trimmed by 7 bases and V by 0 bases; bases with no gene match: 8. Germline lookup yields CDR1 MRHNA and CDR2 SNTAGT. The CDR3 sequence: CASSDSSATGGNEQFF. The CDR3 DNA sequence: TGTGCCAGCAGTGACTCGAGCGCCACAGGGGGGAATGAGCAGTTCTTC.

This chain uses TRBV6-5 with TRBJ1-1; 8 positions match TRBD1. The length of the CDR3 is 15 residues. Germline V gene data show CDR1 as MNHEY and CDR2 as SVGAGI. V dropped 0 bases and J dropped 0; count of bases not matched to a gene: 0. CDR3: CASSYSTGVNTEAFF. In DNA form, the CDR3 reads TGTGCCAGCAGTTACTCGACAGGGGTGAACACTGAAGCTTTCTTT.

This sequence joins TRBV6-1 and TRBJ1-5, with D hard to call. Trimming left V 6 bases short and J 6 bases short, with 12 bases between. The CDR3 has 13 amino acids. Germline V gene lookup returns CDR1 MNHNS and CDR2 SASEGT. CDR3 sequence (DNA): TGTGCCAGCAGCCCATTGGTCAGTCAGCCCCAGCATTTT. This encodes CASSPLVSQPQHF.

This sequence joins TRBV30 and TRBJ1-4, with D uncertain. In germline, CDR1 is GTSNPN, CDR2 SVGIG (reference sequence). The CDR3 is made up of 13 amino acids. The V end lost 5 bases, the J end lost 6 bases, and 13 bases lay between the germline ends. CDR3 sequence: CAWGELGDEKLFF. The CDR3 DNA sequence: TGTGCCTGGGGCGAGTTGGGAGATGAAAAACTGTTTTTT.

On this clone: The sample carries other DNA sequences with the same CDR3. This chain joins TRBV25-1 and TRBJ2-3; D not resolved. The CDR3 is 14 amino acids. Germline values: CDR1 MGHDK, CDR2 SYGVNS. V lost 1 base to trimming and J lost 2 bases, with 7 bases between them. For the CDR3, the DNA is TGTGCCAGCAGTGAATTCAGTCTCACAGATACGCAGTATTTT. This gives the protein CASSEFSLTDTQYF.

The CDR3 is CASISPGTNYGYTF. DNA of the CDR3: TGTGCCAGCATTTCCCCGGGGACTAACTATGGCTACACCTTC. The J gene is TRBJ1-2, the V gene TRBV28, with D unresolved. This CDR3 has 14 amino acids. V gave up 7 bases and J gave up 0 bases, with 12 bases separating them. Germline values: CDR1 MDHEN, CDR2 SYDVKM.

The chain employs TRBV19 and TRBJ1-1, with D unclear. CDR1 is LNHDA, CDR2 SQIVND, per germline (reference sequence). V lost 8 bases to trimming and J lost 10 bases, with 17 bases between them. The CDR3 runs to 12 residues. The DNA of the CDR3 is TGTGCCAGTCGTGACATGGGCGAGACAGCTTTCTTT. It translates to CASRDMGETAFF.

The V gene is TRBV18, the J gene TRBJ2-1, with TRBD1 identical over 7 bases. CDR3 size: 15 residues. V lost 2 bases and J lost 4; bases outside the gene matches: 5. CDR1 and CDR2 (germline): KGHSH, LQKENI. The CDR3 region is CASSPLEGAYNEQFF. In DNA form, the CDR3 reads TGTGCCAGCTCACCATTAGAGGGGGCTTACAATGAGCAGTTCTTC.

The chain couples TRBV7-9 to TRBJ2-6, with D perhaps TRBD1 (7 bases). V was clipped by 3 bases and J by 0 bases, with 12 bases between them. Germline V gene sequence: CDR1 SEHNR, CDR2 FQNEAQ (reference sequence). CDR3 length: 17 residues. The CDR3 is CASSLGRGVSGANVLTF. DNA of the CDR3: TGTGCCAGCAGCTTGGGCAGGGGGGTCTCTGGGGCCAACGTCCTGACTTTC.

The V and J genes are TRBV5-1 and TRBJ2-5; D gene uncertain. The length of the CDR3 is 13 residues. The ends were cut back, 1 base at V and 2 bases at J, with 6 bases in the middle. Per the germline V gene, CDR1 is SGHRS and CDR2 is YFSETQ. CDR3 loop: CASSLTFQETQYF. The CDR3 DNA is TGCGCCAGCAGCTTGACTTTTCAAGAGACCCAGTACTTC.

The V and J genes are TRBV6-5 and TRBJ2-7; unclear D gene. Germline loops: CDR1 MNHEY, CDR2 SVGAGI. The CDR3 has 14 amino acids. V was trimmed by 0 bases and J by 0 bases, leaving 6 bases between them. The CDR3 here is CASSYSYSSYEQYF. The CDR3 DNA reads TGTGCCAGCAGTTACTCGTACAGCTCCTACGAGCAGTACTTC.

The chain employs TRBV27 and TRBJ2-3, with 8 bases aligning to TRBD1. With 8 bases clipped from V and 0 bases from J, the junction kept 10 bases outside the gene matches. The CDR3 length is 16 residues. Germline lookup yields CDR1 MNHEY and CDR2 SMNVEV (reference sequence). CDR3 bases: TGTGCCAGCCTCCAAATTGGACAGGGAAGCACAGATACGCAGTATTTT. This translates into CASLQIGQGSTDTQYF.

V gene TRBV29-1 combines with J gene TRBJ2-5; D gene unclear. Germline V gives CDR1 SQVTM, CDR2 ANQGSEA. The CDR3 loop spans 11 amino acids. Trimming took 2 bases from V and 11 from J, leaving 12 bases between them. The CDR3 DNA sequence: TGCAGCGTTGAATCCGGTCGTTGGCAGTACTTC. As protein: CSVESGRWQYF.

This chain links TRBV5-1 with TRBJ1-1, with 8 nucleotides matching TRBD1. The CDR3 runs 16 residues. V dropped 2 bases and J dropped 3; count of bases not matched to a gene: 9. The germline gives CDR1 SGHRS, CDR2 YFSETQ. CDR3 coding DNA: TGCGCCAGCAGCTTAGGGCAGGGGGCTATTTACACTGAAGCTTTCTTT. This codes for CASSLGQGAIYTEAFF.

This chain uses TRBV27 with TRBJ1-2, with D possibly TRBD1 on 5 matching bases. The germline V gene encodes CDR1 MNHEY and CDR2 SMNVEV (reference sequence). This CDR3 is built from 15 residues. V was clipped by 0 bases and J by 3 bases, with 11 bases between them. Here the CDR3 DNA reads TGTGCCAGCAGTTTATCGTTGCCAGGGTACTATGGCTACACCTTC. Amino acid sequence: CASSLSLPGYYGYTF.

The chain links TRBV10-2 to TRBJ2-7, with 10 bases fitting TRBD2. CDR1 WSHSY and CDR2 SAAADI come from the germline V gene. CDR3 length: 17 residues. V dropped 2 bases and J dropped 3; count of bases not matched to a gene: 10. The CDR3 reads CASSETGLADLYYEQYF. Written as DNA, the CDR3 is TGCGCCAGCAGTGAGACCGGACTAGCGGATCTCTACTACGAGCAGTACTTC.

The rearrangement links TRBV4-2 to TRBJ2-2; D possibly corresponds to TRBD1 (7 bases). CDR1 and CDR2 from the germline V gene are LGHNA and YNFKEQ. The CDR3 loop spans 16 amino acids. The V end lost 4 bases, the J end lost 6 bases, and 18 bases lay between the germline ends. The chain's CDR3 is CASSPLPTGEAGELFF. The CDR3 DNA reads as TGTGCCAGCAGCCCCCTACCAACAGGGGAGGCCGGGGAGCTGTTTTTT.

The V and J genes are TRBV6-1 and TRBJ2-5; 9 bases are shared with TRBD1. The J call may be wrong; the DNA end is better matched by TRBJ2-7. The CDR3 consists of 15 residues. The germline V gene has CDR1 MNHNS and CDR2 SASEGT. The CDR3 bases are TGTGCCAGCAGTGATCGGGACAGGGTTTCCTACGAGCAGTACTTC. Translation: CASSDRDRVSYEQYF.

DNA of the CDR3: TGTGCCAGCAGTATACAGGGCGCTGAAGCTTTCTTT. Translation: CASSIQGAEAFF. The chain joins TRBV28 to TRBJ1-1, with a tentative D call TRBD1 (6 bases). Trimming took off 5 bases at V and 6 bases at J, with 10 bases between the two ends. Germline CDR1 and CDR2: MDHEN and SYDVKM. This CDR3 contains 12 residues.